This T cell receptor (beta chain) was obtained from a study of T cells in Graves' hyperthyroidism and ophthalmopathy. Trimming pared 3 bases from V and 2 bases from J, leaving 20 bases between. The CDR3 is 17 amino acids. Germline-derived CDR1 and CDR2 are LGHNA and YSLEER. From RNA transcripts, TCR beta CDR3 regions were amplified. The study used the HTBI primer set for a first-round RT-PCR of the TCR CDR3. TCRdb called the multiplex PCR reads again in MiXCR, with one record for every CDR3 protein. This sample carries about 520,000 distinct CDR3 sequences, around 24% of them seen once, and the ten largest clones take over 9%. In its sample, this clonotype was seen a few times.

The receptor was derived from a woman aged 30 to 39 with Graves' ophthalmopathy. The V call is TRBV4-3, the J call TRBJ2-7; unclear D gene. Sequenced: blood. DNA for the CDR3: TGCGCCAGCAGCCATTCTATGGGCAGGTCCCCCCCCTACGAGCAGTACTTC. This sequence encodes CASSHSMGRSPPYEQYF.